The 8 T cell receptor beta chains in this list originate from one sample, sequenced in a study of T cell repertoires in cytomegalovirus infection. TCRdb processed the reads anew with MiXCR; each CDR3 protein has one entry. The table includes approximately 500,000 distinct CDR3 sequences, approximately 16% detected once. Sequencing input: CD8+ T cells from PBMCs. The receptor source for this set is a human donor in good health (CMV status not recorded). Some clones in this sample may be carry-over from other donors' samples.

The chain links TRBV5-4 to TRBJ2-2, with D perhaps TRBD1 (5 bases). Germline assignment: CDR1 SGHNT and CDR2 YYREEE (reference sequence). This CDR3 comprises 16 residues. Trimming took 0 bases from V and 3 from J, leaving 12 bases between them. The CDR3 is CASSLGRYRYTGELFF. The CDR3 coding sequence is TGTGCCAGCAGCTTGGGTCGATACAGGTACACCGGGGAGCTGTTTTTT. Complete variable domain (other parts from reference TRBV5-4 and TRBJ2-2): ETGVTQSPTHLIKTRGQQVTLRCSSQSGHNTVSWYQQALGQGPQFIFQYYREEENGRGNFPPRFSGLQFPNYSSELNVNALELDDSALYLCASSLGRYRYTGELFFGEGSRLTVL.

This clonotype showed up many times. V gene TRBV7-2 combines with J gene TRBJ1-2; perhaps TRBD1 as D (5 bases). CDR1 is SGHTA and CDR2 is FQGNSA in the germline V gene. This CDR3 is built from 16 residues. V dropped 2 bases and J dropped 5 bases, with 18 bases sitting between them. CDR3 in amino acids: CASSLNWIRVDYGYTF. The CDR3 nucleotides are TGTGCCAGCAGCTTAAACTGGATCAGGGTAGATTATGGCTACACCTTC. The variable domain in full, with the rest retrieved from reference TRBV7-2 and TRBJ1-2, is GAGVSQSPSNKVTEKGKDVELRCDPISGHTALYWYRQSLGQGLEFLIYFQGNSAPDKSGLPSDRFSAERTGGSVSTLTIQRTQQEDSAVYLCASSLNWIRVDYGYTFGSGTRLTVV.

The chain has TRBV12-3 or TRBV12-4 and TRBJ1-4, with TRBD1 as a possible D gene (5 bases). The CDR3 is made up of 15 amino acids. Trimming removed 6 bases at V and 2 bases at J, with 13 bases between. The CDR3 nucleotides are TGTGCCAGCAGCCCCCTTCGGGGGACTAATGAAAAACTGTTTTTT. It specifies CASSPLRGTNEKLFF.

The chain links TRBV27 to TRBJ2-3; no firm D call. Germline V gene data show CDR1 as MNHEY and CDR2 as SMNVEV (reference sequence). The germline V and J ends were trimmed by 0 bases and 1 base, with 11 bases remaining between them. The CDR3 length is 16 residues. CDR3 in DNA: TGTGCCAGCAGTTTATCGAAGGGTCTCGGCACAGATACGCAGTATTTT. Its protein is CASSLSKGLGTDTQYF.

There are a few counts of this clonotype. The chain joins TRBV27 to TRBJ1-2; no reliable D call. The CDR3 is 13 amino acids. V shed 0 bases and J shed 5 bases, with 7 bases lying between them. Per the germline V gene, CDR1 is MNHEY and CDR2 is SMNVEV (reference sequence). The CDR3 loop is CASSLSSYYGYTF. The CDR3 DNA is TGTGCCAGCAGTTTATCTAGCTATTATGGCTACACCTTC.

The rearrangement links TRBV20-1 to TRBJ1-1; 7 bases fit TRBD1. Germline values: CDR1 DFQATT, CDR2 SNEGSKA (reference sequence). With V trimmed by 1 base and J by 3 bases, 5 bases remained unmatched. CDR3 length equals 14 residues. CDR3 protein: CSARVGDSYTEAFF. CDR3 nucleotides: TGCAGTGCTAGAGTGGGGGACAGTTACACTGAAGCTTTCTTT.

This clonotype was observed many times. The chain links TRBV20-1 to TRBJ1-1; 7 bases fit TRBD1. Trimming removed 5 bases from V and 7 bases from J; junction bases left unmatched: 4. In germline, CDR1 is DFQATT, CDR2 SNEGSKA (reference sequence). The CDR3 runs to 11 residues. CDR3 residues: CSAGWTGEAFF. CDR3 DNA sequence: TGCAGTGCTGGCTGGACAGGTGAAGCTTTCTTT.

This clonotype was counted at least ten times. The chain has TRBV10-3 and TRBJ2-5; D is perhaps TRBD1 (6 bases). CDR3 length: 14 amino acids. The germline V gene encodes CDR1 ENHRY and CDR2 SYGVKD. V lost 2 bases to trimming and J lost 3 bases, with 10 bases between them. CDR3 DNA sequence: TGTGCCATCAGTGAGAGGACAGCAAAAGAGACCCAGTACTTC. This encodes CAISERTAKETQYF.